These 22 T cell receptor beta chains were sequenced from one sample in a study of T cell changes during pregnancy in multiple sclerosis. The data were produced by immunoSEQ multiplex PCR, yet TCRdb's version contains in-frame clones alone and is incomplete. The repertoire holds about 57,000 clones, with 85% to 95% as singletons. Sample: peripheral blood, taken after pregnancy. The receptors derive from a female donor in good health, enrolled as a control in a pregnancy study.

V is TRBV10-3 and J is TRBJ2-1; 8 nucleotides line up with TRBD2. Trimming removed 6 bases from V and 3 bases from J; junction bases left unmatched: 10. The CDR3 totals 16 residues. Germline CDR1 is ENHRY and CDR2 is SYGVKD. As DNA, the CDR3 is TGTGCCATCAGCCACCCGGGGGGGCCGAACTACAATGAGCAGTTCTTC. This codes for CAISHPGGPNYNEQFF.

The J gene is TRBJ1-1, the V gene TRBV5-6; 11 bases are a match to TRBD1. Trimming cost V 2 bases and J 1 base; bases outside gene matches: 10. The length of the CDR3 is 18 residues. Germline lookup yields CDR1 SGHDT and CDR2 YYEEEE. The CDR3 reads CASSLVGQGASPNTEAFF. The CDR3 bases are TGTGCCAGCAGCTTAGTCGGACAGGGGGCTTCCCCGAACACTGAAGCTTTCTTT.

As DNA, the CDR3 is TGTGCCAGCAGCTTAGGGGGCGGGGGGGCCCTAGCCAAAAACATTCAGTACTTC. It encodes CASSLGGGGALAKNIQYF. The chain has TRBV7-2 and TRBJ2-4; 9 nucleotides agree with TRBD2. The V gene's germline CDR1 is SGHTA and CDR2 FQGNSA. The CDR3 sequence is 18 residues long. The ends lost 1 base at V and 0 bases at J; junction bases unmatched: 7. Filled out from reference TRBV7-2 and TRBJ2-4, the complete variable domain reads GAGVSQSPSNKVTEKGKDVELRCDPISGHTALYWYRQSLGQGLEFLIYFQGNSAPDKSGLPSDRFSAERTGGSVSTLTIQRTQQEDSAVYLCASSLGGGGALAKNIQYFGAGTRLSVL.

The genes are TRBV19 and TRBJ2-7, with 9 bases lining up with TRBD1. V gave up 4 bases and J gave up 3 bases; unmatched junction bases: 4. Germline loops: CDR1 LNHDA, CDR2 SQIVND (reference sequence). CDR3 length equals 14 residues. This chain's CDR3 is CASSKGQGRYEQYF. The CDR3 bases are TGTGCCAGTAGTAAGGGACAGGGCCGCTACGAGCAGTACTTC.

This chain links TRBV4-1 with TRBJ2-1; 12 bases are a match to TRBD2. After removal of 1 base from V and 5 bases from J, the junction contained 9 bases not matched to a gene. CDR3 length: 18 residues. Looked up from germline, CDR1 is MGHRA and CDR2 is YSYEKL. The CDR3: CASSQASGLAGHNNEQFF. In DNA, the CDR3 is TGCGCCAGCAGCCAAGCTTCGGGACTAGCGGGCCATAACAATGAGCAGTTCTTC.

The chain couples TRBV10-3 to TRBJ2-6; D remains ambiguous. There are 14 residues in the CDR3. Trimming left V 3 bases short and J 0 bases short, with 3 bases between. Germline CDR1 is ENHRY and CDR2 is SYGVKD. The chain's CDR3 is CAISDLSGANVLTF. The CDR3 DNA reads as TGTGCCATCAGTGACCTCTCTGGGGCCAACGTCCTGACTTTC.

The chain joins TRBV7-2 to TRBJ2-2; TRBD1 matches 7 bases. The CDR3 is 14 residues long. Germline V gives CDR1 SGHTA, CDR2 FQGNSA. V lost 1 base, J lost 4 bases, and 0 bases stayed unmatched. Here the CDR3 DNA reads TGTGCCAGCAGCTTAGGGGACAGCACCGGGGAGCTGTTTTTT. Encoded protein: CASSLGDSTGELFF.

A few counts support this clone. V gene TRBV5-4 combines with J gene TRBJ2-5; tentative D call: TRBD2 (6 bases). V gave up 3 bases and J gave up 4 bases, with 10 bases separating them. The CDR3 loop spans 13 amino acids. The germline gives CDR1 SGHNT, CDR2 YYREEE (reference sequence). CDR3 in amino acids: CASSSEGRETQYF. CDR3 nucleotides: TGTGCCAGCAGCTCGGAGGGAAGAGAGACCCAGTACTTC.

This clone has just one count. The J gene is TRBJ2-1, the V gene TRBV9; perhaps TRBD1 as D (6 bases). The CDR3 runs 14 residues. Germline CDR1 reads SGDLS; CDR2 reads YYNGEE. The V gene lost 4 bases and the J gene lost 4 bases, with 12 bases spanning the gap. The CDR3 DNA is TGTGCCAGCAGCCCAGGGGACACTTACAATGAGCAGTTCTTC. Its translation is CASSPGDTYNEQFF. Together with reference TRBV9 and TRBJ2-1, the CDR3 gives the full variable domain: DSGVTQTPKHLITATGQRVTLRCSPRSGDLSVYWYQQSLDQGLQFLIQYYNGEERAKGNILERFSAQQFPDLHSELNLSSLELGDSALYFCASSPGDTYNEQFFGPGTRLTVL.

This clone was recorded once. V gene TRBV19 combines with J gene TRBJ1-1; D is ambiguous. Germline V lookup: CDR1 LNHDA, CDR2 SQIVND (reference sequence). The CDR3 extends over 16 amino acids. Trimming pared 0 bases from V and 0 bases from J, leaving 11 bases between. The CDR3: CASSIDTYQMNTEAFF. CDR3 nucleotide sequence: TGTGCCAGTAGTATAGATACTTATCAAATGAACACTGAAGCTTTCTTT. The complete variable domain, with remaining parts taken from reference TRBV19 and TRBJ1-1, reads DGGITQSPKYLFRKEGQNVTLSCEQNLNHDAMYWYRQDPGQGLRLIYYSQIVNDFQKGDIAEGYSVSREKKESFPLTVTSAQKNPTAFYLCASSIDTYQMNTEAFFGQGTRLTVV.

The chain employs TRBV4-1 and TRBJ2-4; the D gene is possibly TRBD2 (6 bases). The CDR3 consists of 17 residues. Trimming cost V 0 bases and J 2 bases, with 14 bases left between them. Per the germline V gene, CDR1 is MGHRA and CDR2 is YSYEKL. CDR3 sequence: CASSQDRAEGPKNIQYF. CDR3 nucleotides: TGCGCCAGCAGCCAAGATAGGGCGGAGGGACCCAAAAACATTCAGTACTTC.

The chain uses TRBV25-1 and TRBJ2-1; D is uncertain. This CDR3 has 14 amino acids. Germline values: CDR1 MGHDK, CDR2 SYGVNS. The V and J ends lost 1 base and 4 bases respectively, with 8 bases between them. The chain's CDR3 is CASSESHGYNEQFF. DNA for the CDR3: TGTGCCAGCAGTGAATCGCACGGTTACAATGAGCAGTTCTTC. Full variable domain (outside the CDR3, taken from reference TRBV25-1 and TRBJ2-1): EADIYQTPRYLVIGTGKKITLECSQTMGHDKMYWYQQDPGMELHLIHYSYGVNSTEKGDLSSESTVSRIRTEHFPLTLESARPSHTSQYLCASSESHGYNEQFFGPGTRLTVL.

The gene calls are TRBV29-1 and TRBJ2-1; 11 bases fit TRBD2. Germline V gene sequence: CDR1 SQVTM, CDR2 ANQGSEA. This CDR3 is 15 amino acids long. V was pared by 4 bases and J by 9 bases, with 11 bases of the junction left unmatched. CDR3 protein: CSVAQTLAGEGEQFF. CDR3 sequence (DNA): TGCAGCGTTGCTCAAACACTAGCGGGAGAGGGTGAGCAGTTCTTC.

This sequence joins TRBV19 and TRBJ2-1, with 10 positions matching TRBD2. This CDR3 region has 15 residues. The J segment lost 4 bases and the V segment lost 4 bases, leaving 4 bases of the junction unmatched. Germline V gene lookup returns CDR1 LNHDA and CDR2 SQIVND (reference sequence). For the CDR3, the DNA is TGTGCCAGTAGTAGTACTAGCGGGAAGTACAATGAGCAGTTCTTC. Amino acids: CASSSTSGKYNEQFF. The complete variable domain, with remaining parts taken from reference TRBV19 and TRBJ2-1, reads DGGITQSPKYLFRKEGQNVTLSCEQNLNHDAMYWYRQDPGQGLRLIYYSQIVNDFQKGDIAEGYSVSREKKESFPLTVTSAQKNPTAFYLCASSSTSGKYNEQFFGPGTRLTVL.

The chain employs TRBV19 and TRBJ1-3, with 7 nucleotides matching TRBD1. Germline CDR1 reads LNHDA; CDR2 reads SQIVND (reference sequence). Trimming cost V 3 bases and J 6 bases; bases outside gene matches: 2. This CDR3 is built from 13 residues. CDR3 protein: CASSIGQENTIYF. DNA of the CDR3: TGTGCCAGTAGTATCGGACAGGAAAACACCATATATTTT.

The chain employs TRBV7-2 and TRBJ1-4; TRBD1 agrees at 9 bases. CDR3 size: 14 residues. The germline gives CDR1 SGHTA, CDR2 FQGNSA. The trim removed 1 base at V and 10 bases at J, leaving 4 bases unmatched. The CDR3 region is CASSLGGQGLKLFF. The CDR3, as DNA: TGTGCCAGCAGCTTAGGTGGACAGGGGCTAAAACTGTTTTTT.

This rearrangement joins TRBV7-2 to TRBJ1-2; the match to TRBD1 covers 7 bases. The CDR3 loop spans 15 amino acids. J gave up 2 bases and V 5 bases, and 8 bases lay outside the gene matches. Germline CDR1 is SGHTA and CDR2 is FQGNSA. Written as DNA, the CDR3 is TGTGCCAGCAGCCCACAGACAGGGAGCAACTATGGCTACACCTTC. It translates to CASSPQTGSNYGYTF.

This rearrangement joins TRBV7-2 to TRBJ2-3, with TRBD2 as a possible D gene (6 bases). V was trimmed by 8 bases and J by 2 bases, leaving 14 bases between them. This CDR3 is built from 14 residues. Germline V gene lookup returns CDR1 SGHTA and CDR2 FQGNSA. The CDR3 bases are TGTGCCAGCCGAGGGGACTCCCTCACAGATACGCAGTATTTT. Protein product: CASRGDSLTDTQYF.

This clone was recorded once. The gene calls are TRBV21-1 and TRBJ2-3; the DNA was not used to check the table's D call, TRBD2. TRBV21-1 has pseudogene status. The CDR3 spans 19 residues. The DNA of the CDR3 is TGTGCCAGCAGCAAAGGACTACGGACTAGCGGGAAATCTAAAGATACGCAGTATTTT. This translates into CASSKGLRTSGKSKDTQYF.

This clone was seen just once. The chain links TRBV2 to TRBJ2-2, with D possibly being TRBD1 (5 bases). The CDR3 has 14 amino acids. Germline assignment: CDR1 SNHLY and CDR2 FYNNEI. V lost 3 bases to trimming and J lost 4 bases, with 9 bases between them. The CDR3 nucleotides are TGTGCCAGCAGTGACGGCAGGGTCACCGGGGAGCTGTTTTTT. Amino acids: CASSDGRVTGELFF.

The chain couples TRBV25-1 to TRBJ2-6; D ambiguous. V was shortened by 3 bases and J by 2 bases, with 8 bases between the two germline ends. CDR1 MGHDK and CDR2 SYGVNS come from the germline V gene. The CDR3 covers 15 residues. The CDR3 DNA follows: TGTGCCAGCAGTGATCTAATAGCTGGGGCCAACGTCCTGACTTTC. Translated, it gives CASSDLIAGANVLTF.

This rearrangement joins TRBV7-3 to TRBJ2-1, with a tentative D call TRBD2 (6 bases). The CDR3 sequence is 12 residues long. Germline-derived CDR1 and CDR2 are SGHTA and FQGTGA. The ends were cut back, 2 bases at V and 9 bases at J, with 8 bases in the middle. CDR3 nucleotides: TGTGCCAGCAGCTTATGGGGAGGTGAGCAGTTCTTC. It encodes CASSLWGGEQFF. The complete variable domain, with remaining parts taken from reference TRBV7-3 and TRBJ2-1, reads GAGVSQTPSNKVTEKGKYVELRCDPISGHTALYWYRQSLGQGPEFLIYFQGTGAADDSGLPNDRFFAVRPEGSVSTLKIQRTERGDSAVYLCASSLWGGEQFFGPGTRLTVL.